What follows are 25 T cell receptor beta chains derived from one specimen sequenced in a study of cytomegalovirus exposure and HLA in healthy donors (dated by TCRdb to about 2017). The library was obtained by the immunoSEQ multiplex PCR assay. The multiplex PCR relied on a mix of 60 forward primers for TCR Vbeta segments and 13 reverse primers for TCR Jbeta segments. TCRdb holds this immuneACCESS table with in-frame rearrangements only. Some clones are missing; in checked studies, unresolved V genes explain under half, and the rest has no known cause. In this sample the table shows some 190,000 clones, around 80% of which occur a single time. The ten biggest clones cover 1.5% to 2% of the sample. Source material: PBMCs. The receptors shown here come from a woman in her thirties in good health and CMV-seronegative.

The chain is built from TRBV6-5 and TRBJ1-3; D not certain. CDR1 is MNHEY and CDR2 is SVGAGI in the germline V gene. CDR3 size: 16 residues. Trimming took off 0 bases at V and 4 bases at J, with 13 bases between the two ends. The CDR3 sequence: CASSYSISGRGNTIYF. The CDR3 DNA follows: TGTGCCAGCAGTTACTCGATATCCGGTCGCGGAAACACCATATATTTT.

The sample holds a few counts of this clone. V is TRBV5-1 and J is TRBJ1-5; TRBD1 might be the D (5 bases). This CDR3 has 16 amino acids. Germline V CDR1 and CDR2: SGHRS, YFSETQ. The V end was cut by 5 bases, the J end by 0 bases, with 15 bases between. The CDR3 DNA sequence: TGCGCCAGCAGAGAAGGGGCAGTCGATAGCAATCAGCCCCAGCATTTT. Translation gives CASREGAVDSNQPQHF.

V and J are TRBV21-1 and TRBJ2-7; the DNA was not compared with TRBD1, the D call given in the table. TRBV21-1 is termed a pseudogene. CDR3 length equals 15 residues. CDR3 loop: CASSNRQGVSYEQYF. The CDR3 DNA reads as TGTGCCAGCAGCAACCGACAGGGGGTTTCCTACGAGCAGTACTTC.

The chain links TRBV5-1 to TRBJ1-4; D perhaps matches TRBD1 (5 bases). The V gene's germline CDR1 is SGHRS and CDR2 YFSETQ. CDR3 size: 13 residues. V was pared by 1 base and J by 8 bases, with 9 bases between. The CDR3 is CASSLLTDEKLFF. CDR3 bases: TGCGCCAGCAGCTTGTTGACAGACGAAAAACTGTTTTTT.

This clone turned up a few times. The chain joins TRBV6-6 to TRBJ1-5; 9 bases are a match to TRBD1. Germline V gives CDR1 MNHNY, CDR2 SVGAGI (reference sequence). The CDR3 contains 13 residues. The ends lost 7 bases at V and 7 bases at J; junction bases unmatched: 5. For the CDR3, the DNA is TGTGCCAGCAAGGACAGGGGAAGCCAGCCCCAGCATTTT. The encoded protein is CASKDRGSQPQHF.

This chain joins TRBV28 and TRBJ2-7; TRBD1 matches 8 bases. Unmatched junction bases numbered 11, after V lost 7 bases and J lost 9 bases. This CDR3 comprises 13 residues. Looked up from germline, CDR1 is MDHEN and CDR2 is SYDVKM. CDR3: CASKVRQGSAQYF. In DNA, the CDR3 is TGTGCCAGCAAAGTCCGACAGGGGAGCGCGCAGTACTTC.

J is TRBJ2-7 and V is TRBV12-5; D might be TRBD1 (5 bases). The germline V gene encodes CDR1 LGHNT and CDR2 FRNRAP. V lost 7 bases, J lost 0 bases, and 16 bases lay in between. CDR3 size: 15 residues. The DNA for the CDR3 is TGTGCTAGTGCTGAGTGGCGGACATACTCCTACGAGCAGTACTTC. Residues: CASAEWRTYSYEQYF. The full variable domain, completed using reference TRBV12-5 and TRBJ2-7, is DARVTQTPRHKVTEMGQEVTMRCQPILGHNTVFWYRQTMMQGLELLAYFRNRAPLDDSGMPKDRFSAEMPDATLATLKIQPSEPRDSAVYFCASAEWRTYSYEQYFGPGTRLTVT.

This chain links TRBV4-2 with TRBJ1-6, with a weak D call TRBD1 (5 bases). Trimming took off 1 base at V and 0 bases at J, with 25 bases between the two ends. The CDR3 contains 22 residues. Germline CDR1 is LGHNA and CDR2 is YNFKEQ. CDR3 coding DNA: TGTGCCAGCAGCCAAGTTTCCCCCGGGGACTTAACTTCAAGCTCCTATAATTCACCCCTCCACTTT. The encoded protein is CASSQVSPGDLTSSSYNSPLHF.

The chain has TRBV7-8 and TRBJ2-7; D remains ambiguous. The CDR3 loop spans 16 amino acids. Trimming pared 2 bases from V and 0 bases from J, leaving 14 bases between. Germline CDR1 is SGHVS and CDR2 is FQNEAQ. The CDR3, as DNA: TGTGCCAGCAGCTTATGGAACAGCCCAAGCTCCTACGAGCAGTACTTC. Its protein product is CASSLWNSPSSYEQYF.

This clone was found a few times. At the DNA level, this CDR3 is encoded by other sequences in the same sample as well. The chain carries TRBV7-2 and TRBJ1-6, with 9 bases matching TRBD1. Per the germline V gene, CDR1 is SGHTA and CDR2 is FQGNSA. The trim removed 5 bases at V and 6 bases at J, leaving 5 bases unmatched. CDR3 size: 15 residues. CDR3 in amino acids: CASSGGQGRNSPLHF. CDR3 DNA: TGTGCCAGCAGCGGGGGACAGGGTCGTAATTCACCCCTCCACTTT.

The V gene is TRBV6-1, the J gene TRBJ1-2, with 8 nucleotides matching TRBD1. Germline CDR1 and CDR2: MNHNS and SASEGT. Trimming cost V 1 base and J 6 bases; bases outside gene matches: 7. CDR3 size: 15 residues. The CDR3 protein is CASSEEARGPDGYTF. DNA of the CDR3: TGTGCCAGCAGTGAAGAAGCCAGGGGGCCGGATGGCTACACCTTC.

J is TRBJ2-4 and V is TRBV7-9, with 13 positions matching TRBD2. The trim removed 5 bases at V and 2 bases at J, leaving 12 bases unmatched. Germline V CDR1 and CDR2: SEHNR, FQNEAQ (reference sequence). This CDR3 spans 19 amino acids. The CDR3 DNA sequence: TGTGCCAGCAGCCTCCTGAGACTAGCGGGGGGTGAAACCAAAAACATTCAGTACTTC. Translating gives CASSLLRLAGGETKNIQYF.

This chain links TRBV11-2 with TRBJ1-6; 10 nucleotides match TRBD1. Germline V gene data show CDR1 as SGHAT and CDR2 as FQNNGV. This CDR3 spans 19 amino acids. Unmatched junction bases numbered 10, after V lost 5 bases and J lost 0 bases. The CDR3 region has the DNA TGTGCCAGCAGCCAGACAGGGGGCCCGGGGAGCTCCTATAATTCACCCCTCCACTTT. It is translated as CASSQTGGPGSSYNSPLHF.

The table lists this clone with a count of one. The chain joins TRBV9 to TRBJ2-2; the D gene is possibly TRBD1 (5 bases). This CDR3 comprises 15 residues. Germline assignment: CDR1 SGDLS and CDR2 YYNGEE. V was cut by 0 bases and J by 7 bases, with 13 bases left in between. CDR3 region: CASSVAQGFVGELFF. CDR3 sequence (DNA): TGTGCCAGCAGCGTAGCTCAGGGATTCGTCGGGGAGCTGTTTTTT.

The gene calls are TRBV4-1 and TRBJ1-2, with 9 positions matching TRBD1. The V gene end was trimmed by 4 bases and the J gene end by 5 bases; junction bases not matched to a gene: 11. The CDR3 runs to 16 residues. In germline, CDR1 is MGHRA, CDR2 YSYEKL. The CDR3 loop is CASSREPGTGHYGYTF. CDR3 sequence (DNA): TGCGCCAGCAGCCGCGAACCGGGGACAGGGCATTATGGCTACACCTTC.

CDR3 bases: TGCAGCGTTGTCGTAGGGGGATATACAGATACGCAGTATTTT. It is translated as CSVVVGGYTDTQYF. J is TRBJ2-3 and V is TRBV29-1; D might be TRBD1 (6 bases). CDR1 and CDR2 from the germline V gene are SQVTM and ANQGSEA. The CDR3 covers 14 residues. Deletions cut 4 bases from V and 3 bases from J, with 14 bases between.

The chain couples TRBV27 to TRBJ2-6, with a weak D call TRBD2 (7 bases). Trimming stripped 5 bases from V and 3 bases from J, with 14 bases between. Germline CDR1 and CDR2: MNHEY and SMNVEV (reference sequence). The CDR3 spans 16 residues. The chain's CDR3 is CASSVLGGDGANVLTF. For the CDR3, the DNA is TGTGCCAGCAGTGTCCTAGGGGGGGATGGGGCCAACGTCCTGACTTTC.

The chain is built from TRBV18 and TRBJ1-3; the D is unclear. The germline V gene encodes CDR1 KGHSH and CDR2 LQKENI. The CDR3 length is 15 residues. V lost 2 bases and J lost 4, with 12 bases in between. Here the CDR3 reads CASSPAGLQGNTIYF. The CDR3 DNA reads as TGTGCCAGCTCACCAGCAGGACTTCAGGGAAACACCATATATTTT.

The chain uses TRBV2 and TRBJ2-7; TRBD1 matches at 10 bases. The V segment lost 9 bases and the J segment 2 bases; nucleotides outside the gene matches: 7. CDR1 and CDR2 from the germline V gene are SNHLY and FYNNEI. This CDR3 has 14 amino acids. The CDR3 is CARGTGVTPYEQYF. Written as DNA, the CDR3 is TGTGCCAGGGGGACAGGGGTAACCCCCTACGAGCAGTACTTC. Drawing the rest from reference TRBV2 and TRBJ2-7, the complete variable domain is EPEVTQTPSHQVTQMGQEVILRCVPISNHLYFYWYRQILGQKVEFLVSFYNNEISEKSEIFDDQFSVERPDGSNFTLKIRSTKLEDSAMYFCARGTGVTPYEQYFGPGTRLTVT.

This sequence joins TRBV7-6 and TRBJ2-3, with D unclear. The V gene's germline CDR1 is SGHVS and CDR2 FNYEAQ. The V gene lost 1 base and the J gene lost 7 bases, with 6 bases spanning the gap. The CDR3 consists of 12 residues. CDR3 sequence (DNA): TGTGCCAGCAGCTTAGAGTCTAATACGCAGTATTTT. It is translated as CASSLESNTQYF. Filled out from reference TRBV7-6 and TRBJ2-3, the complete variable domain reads GAGVSQSPRYKVTKRGQDVALRCDPISGHVSLYWYRQALGQGPEFLTYFNYEAQQDKSGLPNDRFSAERPEGSISTLTIQRTEQRDSAMYRCASSLESNTQYFGPGTRLTVL.

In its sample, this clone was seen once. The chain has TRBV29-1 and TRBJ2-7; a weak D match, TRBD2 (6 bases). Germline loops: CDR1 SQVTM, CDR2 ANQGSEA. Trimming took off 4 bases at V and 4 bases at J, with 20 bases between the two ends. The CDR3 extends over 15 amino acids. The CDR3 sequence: CSVGGDFIGSYEQYF. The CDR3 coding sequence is TGCAGCGTTGGAGGGGACTTCATAGGGAGTTACGAGCAGTACTTC.

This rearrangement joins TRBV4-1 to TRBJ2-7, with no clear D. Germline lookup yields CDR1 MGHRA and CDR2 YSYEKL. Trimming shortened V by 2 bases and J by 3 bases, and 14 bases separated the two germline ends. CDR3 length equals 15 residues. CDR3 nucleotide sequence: TGCGCCAGCAGCCAATCAGATTTTTCGGGCTACGAGCAGTACTTC. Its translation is CASSQSDFSGYEQYF.

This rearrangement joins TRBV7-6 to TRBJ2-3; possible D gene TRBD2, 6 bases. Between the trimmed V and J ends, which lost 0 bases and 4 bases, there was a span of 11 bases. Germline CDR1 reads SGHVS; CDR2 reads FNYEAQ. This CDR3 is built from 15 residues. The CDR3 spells CASSLAAGSPDTQYF. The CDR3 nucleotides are TGTGCCAGCAGCTTAGCGGCGGGAAGTCCAGATACGCAGTATTTT. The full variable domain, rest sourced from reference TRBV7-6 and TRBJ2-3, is GAGVSQSPRYKVTKRGQDVALRCDPISGHVSLYWYRQALGQGPEFLTYFNYEAQQDKSGLPNDRFSAERPEGSISTLTIQRTEQRDSAMYRCASSLAAGSPDTQYFGPGTRLTVL.

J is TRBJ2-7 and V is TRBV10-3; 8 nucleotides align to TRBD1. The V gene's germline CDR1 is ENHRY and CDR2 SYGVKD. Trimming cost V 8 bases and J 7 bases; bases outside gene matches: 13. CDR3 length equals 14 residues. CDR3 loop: CAIAEGTGSTEQYF. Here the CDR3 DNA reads TGTGCCATCGCCGAAGGGACAGGTTCTACGGAGCAGTACTTC.

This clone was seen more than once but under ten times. CDR3 bases: TGCGCCAGCGAACTAGCGGGGGAGTACGAGCAGTACTTC. Encoded protein: CASELAGEYEQYF. The rearrangement joins TRBV10-2 to TRBJ2-7; 11 bases agree with TRBD2. The CDR3 runs 13 residues. With 8 bases clipped from V and 4 bases from J, the junction kept 4 bases outside the gene matches. The germline gives CDR1 WSHSY, CDR2 SAAADI.